What follows are 9 T cell receptor beta chains derived from one specimen sequenced in a study of blood T cell repertoires in COVID-19 (TCRdb year 2020). The library was made by the immunoSEQ multiplex PCR assay. Held by TCRdb, this immuneACCESS table contains in-frame sequences only and omits some clones. Under half of the omission traces to an unresolved V gene where checked; the cause of the rest is unknown. The sample yields hundreds of thousands of clones; roughly 90% were counted once. The top ten clones comprise around 2.6% of the sample. Specimen: PBMCs or T cells enriched from blood (not recorded which). The receptors shown here come from a man between 60 and 75 years old who had recovered from COVID-19.

The chain has TRBV10-3 and TRBJ1-2; 7 bases are a match to TRBD1. Germline CDR1 and CDR2: ENHRY and SYGVKD. The ends lost 0 bases at V and 8 bases at J; junction bases unmatched: 6. This CDR3 comprises 14 residues. The CDR3 reads CAISESTGARGYTF. CDR3 DNA sequence: TGTGCCATCAGTGAGTCTACAGGGGCTCGGGGCTACACCTTC.

This clone appeared a single time. The chain has TRBV2 and TRBJ2-5; D unclear. Trimming stripped 6 bases from V and 2 bases from J, with 10 bases between. CDR3 size: 13 residues. Germline V gives CDR1 SNHLY, CDR2 FYNNEI. The CDR3: CASRWRPQETQYF. In DNA, the CDR3 is TGTGCCAGCAGGTGGAGACCTCAAGAGACCCAGTACTTC.

Only one count was recorded for this clone. The chain is built from TRBV18 and TRBJ1-5; D unresolved. Germline V gene data show CDR1 as KGHSH and CDR2 as LQKENI. V lost 3 bases and J lost 3, with 12 bases in between. This CDR3 region has 15 residues. The CDR3 sequence: CASSPPGSHNQPQHF. The CDR3 DNA is TGTGCCAGCTCACCCCCGGGATCCCACAATCAGCCCCAGCATTTT.

This chain links TRBV5-1 with TRBJ2-5, with 7 bases matching TRBD2. Germline V gives CDR1 SGHRS, CDR2 YFSETQ. This CDR3 has 16 residues. V was pared by 4 bases and J by 4 bases, with 13 bases of the junction left unmatched. Written as DNA, the CDR3 is TGCGCCAGCAGCCGGAATGGGGGGGTTTTCGGAGAGACCCAGTACTTC. Amino acids: CASSRNGGVFGETQYF.

The chain employs TRBV11-3 and TRBJ1-4; TRBD1 matches 7 bases. Germline V gives CDR1 SGHNT, CDR2 YENEEA. V lost 1 base to trimming and J lost 8 bases; unmatched junction nucleotides: 10. This CDR3 region has 16 residues. The CDR3 DNA reads TGTGCCAGCAGCTTAGCAGGGGGGCGGGTAGGGGAAAAACTGTTTTTT. Translation gives CASSLAGGRVGEKLFF.

This clone was seen a single time. The V and J genes are TRBV24-1 and TRBJ1-5; 9 bases line up with TRBD1. The CDR3 length is 14 residues. V was clipped by 9 bases and J by 3 bases; unmatched bases: 5. Per the germline V gene, CDR1 is KGHDR and CDR2 is SFDVKD. The CDR3 nucleotides are TGTGCCACCGCGGGACAGGGAAACAATCAGCCCCAGCATTTT. This sequence encodes CATAGQGNNQPQHF.

The gene calls are TRBV4-1 and TRBJ2-7; 7 positions agree with TRBD2. V was pared by 0 bases and J by 3 bases, with 8 bases of the junction left unmatched. Germline-derived CDR1 and CDR2 are MGHRA and YSYEKL. CDR3 size: 16 residues. Written as DNA, the CDR3 is TGCGCCAGCAGCCAAGATGTCCGGGAGGTACACTACGAGCAGTACTTC. This codes for CASSQDVREVHYEQYF.

In the case of this clone: Other DNA sequences in this specimen translate into the identical CDR3. The chain employs TRBV18 and TRBJ2-2; tentative D call: TRBD1 (5 bases). Looked up from germline, CDR1 is KGHSH and CDR2 is LQKENI. The CDR3 sequence is 15 residues long. The V and J ends lost 2 bases and 0 bases respectively, with 7 bases between them. CDR3 DNA sequence: TGTGCCAGCTCACCAGGACAAACGAACACCGGGGAGCTGTTTTTT. Translation: CASSPGQTNTGELFF. Using reference TRBV18 and TRBJ2-2 for the parts outside the CDR3, the full variable domain is NAGVMQNPRHLVRRRGQEARLRCSPMKGHSHVYWYRQLPEEGLKFMVYLQKENIIDESGMPKERFSAEFPKEGPSILRIQQVVRGDSAAYFCASSPGQTNTGELFFGEGSRLTVL.

The chain joins TRBV24-1 to TRBJ2-5; D not resolved. The germline gives CDR1 KGHDR, CDR2 SFDVKD. V was pared by 5 bases and J by 2 bases, with 8 bases between. The CDR3 extends over 13 amino acids. The CDR3 DNA reads TGTGCCACCAGTGTACGAGAACAAGAGACCCAGTACTTC. It codes for CATSVREQETQYF.